Presented here are 32 T cell receptor beta chains from one specimen sequenced in a study of blood T cell repertoires in COVID-19. The protocol was immunoSEQ multiplex PCR, while the TCRdb copy is restricted to in-frame clones and leaves out a portion. Seen here are about 75,000 clones, more than 65% observed once, and the top ten hold about 5%. The sample comprised peripheral blood. Receptors were obtained from a woman over 75 with active or convalescent COVID-19.

V gene TRBV19 combines with J gene TRBJ2-2; TRBD1 matches 9 bases. This CDR3 has 15 amino acids. V trimming: 5 bases; J trimming: 6 bases; junction bases outside the gene matches: 7. Germline CDR1 and CDR2: LNHDA and SQIVND (reference sequence). The CDR3 reads CASSPGQGMAGELFF. The CDR3 region has the DNA TGTGCCAGTAGTCCGGGACAGGGTATGGCCGGGGAGCTGTTTTTT.

V gene TRBV10-3 combines with J gene TRBJ2-7; D is possibly TRBD2 (6 bases). Germline CDR1 is ENHRY and CDR2 is SYGVKD. V lost 4 bases and J lost 0, with 13 bases in between. CDR3 size: 15 residues. As DNA, the CDR3 is TGTGCCATCAGTGGGGGCGGGGAGAGCTCCTACGAGCAGTACTTC. Residues: CAISGGGESSYEQYF.

The rearrangement joins TRBV19 to TRBJ1-4; 8 bases map to TRBD1. The CDR3 length is 15 residues. The V and J ends lost 6 bases and 8 bases, in that order; junction bases with no gene match: 11. CDR1 is LNHDA, CDR2 SQIVND, per germline (reference sequence). CDR3 DNA: TGTGCCAGTAGCCCACAGGGGGTGATAGCGGAAAAACTGTTTTTT. It is translated as CASSPQGVIAEKLFF.

This clone is a singleton in its sample. For the CDR3, the DNA is TGTGCCATCAGTGACGGGACTAGCGGGAGTTCCTACAATGAGCAGTTCTTC. It specifies CAISDGTSGSSYNEQFF. V and J are TRBV10-3 and TRBJ2-1, with 14 bases fitting TRBD2. The CDR3 length is 17 residues. V trimming: 3 bases; J trimming: 1 base; junction bases outside the gene matches: 2. Looked up from germline, CDR1 is ENHRY and CDR2 is SYGVKD.

V gene TRBV28 combines with J gene TRBJ1-3; the D gene is possibly TRBD1 (5 bases). Germline values: CDR1 MDHEN, CDR2 SYDVKM. CDR3 length: 14 residues. Trimming took off 6 bases at V and 4 bases at J, with 13 bases between the two ends. The CDR3 loop reads CASRSREGGNTIYF. CDR3 DNA sequence: TGTGCCAGCAGGTCCAGGGAGGGGGGAAACACCATATATTTT. The full variable domain, its missing parts supplied by reference TRBV28 and TRBJ1-3, is DVKVTQSSRYLVKRTGEKVFLECVQDMDHENMFWYRQDPGLGLRLIYFSYDVKMKEKGDIPEGYSVSREKKERFSLILESASTNQTSMYLCASRSREGGNTIYFGEGSWLTVV.

CDR3 sequence: CASSLGTGGRTEAFF. The CDR3 DNA reads as TGTGCCAGCAGCTTAGGGACAGGGGGCCGTACTGAAGCTTTCTTT. The chain couples TRBV7-2 to TRBJ1-1; TRBD1 matches at 11 bases. The germline gives CDR1 SGHTA, CDR2 FQGNSA. This CDR3 region has 15 residues. The trim removed 1 base at V and 5 bases at J, leaving 3 bases unmatched.

The chain employs TRBV2 and TRBJ2-1; 7 bases fit TRBD2. The germline CDR1 and CDR2 sequences are SNHLY and FYNNEI. Trimming took 2 bases from V and 4 from J; bases not matched to a gene: 8. CDR3 size: 16 residues. CDR3 loop: CASSERLTSRYNEQFF. The CDR3 DNA reads as TGTGCCAGCAGTGAAAGGTTGACTAGCAGGTACAATGAGCAGTTCTTC.

The chain combines TRBV29-1 with TRBJ1-3; no clear D gene. The germline gives CDR1 SQVTM, CDR2 ANQGSEA. The V and J ends lost 6 bases and 3 bases respectively, with 15 bases between them. CDR3 length equals 14 residues. In nucleotides, the CDR3 is TGCAGCGTCCTTAGTCCTAAGAGTGGAAACACCATATATTTT. Its translation: CSVLSPKSGNTIYF. The full variable domain, with the rest looked up from reference TRBV29-1 and TRBJ1-3, is SAVISQKPSRDICQRGTSLTIQCQVDSQVTMMFWYRQQPGQSLTLIATANQGSEATYESGFVIDKFPISRPNLTFSTLTVSNMSPEDSSIYLCSVLSPKSGNTIYFGEGSWLTVV.

This chain uses TRBV28 with TRBJ1-4; 7 bases fit TRBD1. CDR3 length equals 18 residues. The V segment lost 10 bases and the J segment 5 bases; nucleotides outside the gene matches: 22. Germline V gene sequence: CDR1 MDHEN, CDR2 SYDVKM. This chain's CDR3 is CATIPGQSMIRANEKLFF. The CDR3 bases are TGTGCCACCATTCCGGGACAGAGTATGATACGAGCGAATGAAAAACTGTTTTTT.

The chain couples TRBV29-1 to TRBJ2-5, with D possibly being TRBD1 (6 bases). Per germline, CDR1 SQVTM and CDR2 ANQGSEA. The CDR3 has 15 amino acids. V gave up 1 base and J gave up 5 bases, with 17 bases separating them. CDR3 nucleotides: TGCAGCGTTGAAGGGATAAGGGGGTTGTCGGAGACCCAGTACTTC. This translates into CSVEGIRGLSETQYF.

The chain employs TRBV2 and TRBJ2-6; tentatively, D is TRBD2 (6 bases). The CDR3 is 16 residues long. The germline CDR1 and CDR2 sequences are SNHLY and FYNNEI. The V end was cut by 2 bases, the J end by 3 bases, with 11 bases between. The CDR3 DNA follows: TGTGCCAGCAGTGAATGGGGGGACCGTGGGGCCAACGTCCTGACTTTC. As protein: CASSEWGDRGANVLTF.

The chain joins TRBV4-1 to TRBJ2-1; TRBD2 aligns across 7 bases. CDR3 length equals 16 residues. Looked up from germline, CDR1 is MGHRA and CDR2 is YSYEKL. V gave up 1 base and J gave up 3 bases; unmatched junction bases: 6. The CDR3 region is CASSQGPGGGYNEQFF. The CDR3 DNA reads as TGCGCCAGCAGCCAAGGGCCGGGCGGGGGCTACAATGAGCAGTTCTTC.

V gene TRBV6-5 combines with J gene TRBJ2-7; maybe TRBD2 (5 bases). V was shortened by 6 bases and J by 2 bases, with 17 bases between the two germline ends. CDR1 and CDR2 from the germline V gene are MNHEY and SVGAGI. The CDR3 has 15 residues. DNA of the CDR3: TGTGCCAGCAGGGATACGGGATACCCTACCTACGAGCAGTACTTC. Encoded protein: CASRDTGYPTYEQYF.

V is TRBV2 and J is TRBJ2-2; 10 bases align to TRBD1. Per germline, CDR1 SNHLY and CDR2 FYNNEI. Trimming cost V 8 bases and J 6 bases; bases outside gene matches: 3. The CDR3 is made up of 13 amino acids. The CDR3 region has the DNA TGTGCCAGCGAGACAGGGGGCCCCGGGGAGCTGTTTTTT. The encoded protein is CASETGGPGELFF.

The chain links TRBV6-5 to TRBJ2-7; TRBD1 aligns across 9 bases. Looked up from germline, CDR1 is MNHEY and CDR2 is SVGAGI. V lost 7 bases, J lost 6 bases, and 10 bases stayed unmatched. The CDR3 is 14 amino acids. The CDR3 loop is CASTYHRGLGEQYF. As DNA, the CDR3 is TGTGCCAGCACCTACCACAGGGGGCTTGGCGAGCAGTACTTC.

The genes are TRBV15 and TRBJ1-6; 7 bases line up with TRBD1. Germline V gene data show CDR1 as LNHNV and CDR2 as YYDKDF (reference sequence). CDR3 length: 18 amino acids. Losses at the gene ends were 0 bases for V and 6 bases for J; bases not matched to a gene: 11. CDR3 sequence: CATSRDLRAGGLNSPLHF. Here the CDR3 DNA reads TGTGCCACCAGCAGAGATTTAAGGGCAGGGGGTCTTAATTCACCCCTCCACTTT.

This rearrangement joins TRBV28 to TRBJ1-3; D unclear. Germline V gene data show CDR1 as MDHEN and CDR2 as SYDVKM. This CDR3 has 15 residues. Trimming removed 5 bases at V and 0 bases at J, with 11 bases between. In nucleotides, the CDR3 is TGTGCCAGCAGTCTCCCTTCCTTCTCTGGAAACACCATATATTTT. It specifies CASSLPSFSGNTIYF.

The V call is TRBV18, the J call TRBJ1-1, with 7 bases matching TRBD1. J gave up 4 bases and V 7 bases, and 9 bases lay outside the gene matches. This CDR3 is 14 amino acids long. The germline CDR1 and CDR2 sequences are KGHSH and LQKENI. The CDR3 DNA follows: TGTGCCAGCTATCTCGACAGGGAAGGCACTGAAGCTTTCTTT. Translating gives CASYLDREGTEAFF.

The chain carries TRBV7-2 and TRBJ1-2; D is ambiguous. The CDR3 extends over 15 amino acids. V gave up 4 bases and J gave up 5 bases, with 17 bases separating them. From germline, CDR1 is SGHTA and CDR2 FQGNSA. In nucleotides, the CDR3 is TGTGCCAGCAGCTCGCGGGATCTTACATTTTATGGCTACACCTTC. Its translation: CASSSRDLTFYGYTF.

The rearrangement uses TRBV4-3 and TRBJ2-3; 10 bases line up with TRBD2. The V and J ends lost 1 base and 4 bases, in that order; junction bases with no gene match: 5. The CDR3 covers 16 residues. The V gene's germline CDR1 is LGHNA and CDR2 YSLEER. The chain's CDR3 is CASSQAPSGGSDTQYF. DNA of the CDR3: TGCGCCAGCAGCCAAGCCCCTAGCGGGGGCTCAGATACGCAGTATTTT.

This chain connects TRBV7-2 to TRBJ2-5; no definite D call. This CDR3 spans 11 amino acids. Trimming removed 3 bases at V and 7 bases at J, with 6 bases between. The germline V gene has CDR1 SGHTA and CDR2 FQGNSA. The CDR3 protein is CASSFSVTQYF. In DNA, the CDR3 is TGTGCCAGCAGCTTTTCTGTGACCCAGTACTTC.

This chain connects TRBV18 to TRBJ1-1, with a weak D call TRBD1 (5 bases). The V gene's germline CDR1 is KGHSH and CDR2 LQKENI. With 2 bases removed from V and 11 bases from J, the gap between germline ends came to 12 bases. The CDR3 contains 12 residues. CDR3 loop: CASSPVSRDAFF. The CDR3 coding sequence is TGTGCCAGCTCACCAGTCAGCAGGGATGCTTTCTTT.

The CDR3 DNA reads as TGCGCCAGCAGGGGGACAGTTACTAACTATGGCTACACCTTC. Protein: CASRGTVTNYGYTF. The rearrangement links TRBV5-1 to TRBJ1-2; 7 nucleotides line up with TRBD1. After removal of 5 bases from V and 0 bases from J, the junction contained 4 bases not matched to a gene. The V gene's germline CDR1 is SGHRS and CDR2 YFSETQ. The CDR3 covers 14 residues.

The gene calls are TRBV4-3 and TRBJ1-6; 9 bases match TRBD1. Germline V gives CDR1 LGHNA, CDR2 YSLEER. V lost 4 bases and J lost 8; bases outside the gene matches: 3. This CDR3 comprises 14 residues. Written as DNA, the CDR3 is TGCGCCAGCAGCCCCCGGACAGGGGATTCACCCCTCCACTTT. As protein: CASSPRTGDSPLHF.

The J gene is TRBJ2-2, the V gene TRBV9, with D perhaps matching TRBD2 (6 bases). V was shortened by 0 bases and J by 1 base, with 7 bases between the two germline ends. The CDR3 consists of 15 residues. Germline CDR1 and CDR2: SGDLS and YYNGEE. Here the CDR3 reads CASSVEEGNTGELFF. In DNA form, the CDR3 reads TGTGCCAGCAGCGTAGAGGAGGGGAACACCGGGGAGCTGTTTTTT.

This chain uses TRBV12-3 or TRBV12-4 with TRBJ2-7, with TRBD1 matching 7 bases. The CDR3 contains 12 residues. J lost 4 bases, V lost 5 bases, and 2 bases had no gene match. CDR3 region: CASSAQGYEQYF. The CDR3 DNA follows: TGTGCCAGCAGTGCACAGGGGTACGAGCAGTACTTC.

The chain combines TRBV7-9 with TRBJ1-3; unclear D gene. The CDR3 loop spans 14 amino acids. CDR1 SEHNR and CDR2 FQNEAQ come from the germline V gene (reference sequence). Trimming took off 0 bases at V and 3 bases at J, with 6 bases between the two ends. The CDR3 here is CASSLAGDGNTIYF. DNA of the CDR3: TGTGCCAGCAGCTTAGCCGGGGATGGAAACACCATATATTTT. Based on the CDR3 plus reference TRBV7-9 and TRBJ1-3, the full variable domain is DTGVSQNPRHKITKRGQNVTFRCDPISEHNRLYWYRQTLGQGPEFLTYFQNEAQLEKSRLLSDRFSAERPKGSFSTLEIQRTEQGDSAMYLCASSLAGDGNTIYFGEGSWLTVV.

The CDR3, as DNA: TGTGCCAGCAGTGGCCGGACAGTGGGTGGGCGAGAGACCCAGTACTTC. Encoded protein: CASSGRTVGGRETQYF. This sequence joins TRBV2 and TRBJ2-5; D may be TRBD1 (6 bases). Trimming pared 4 bases from V and 4 bases from J, leaving 19 bases between. The CDR3 is made up of 16 amino acids. In germline, CDR1 is SNHLY, CDR2 FYNNEI.

The rearrangement joins TRBV14 to TRBJ2-5; 7 bases map to TRBD2. Germline trimming cut 1 base from V and 4 bases from J; bases unmatched to any gene: 9. Germline CDR1 is SGHDN and CDR2 is FVKESK. The CDR3 extends over 16 amino acids. This CDR3 is CASSQGPGLPPETQYF. The CDR3 region has the DNA TGTGCCAGCAGCCAAGGGCCGGGACTACCCCCAGAGACCCAGTACTTC. The entire variable domain, with the rest obtained from reference TRBV14 and TRBJ2-5, is as follows: EAGVTQFPSHSVIEKGQTVTLRCDPISGHDNLYWYRRVMGKEIKFLLHFVKESKQDESGMPNNRFLAERTGGTYSTLKVQPAELEDSGVYFCASSQGPGLPPETQYFGPGTRLLVL.

This clone was picked up one time. The V call is TRBV10-3, the J call TRBJ2-7; 7 nucleotides match TRBD1. The J segment lost 1 base and the V segment lost 3 bases, leaving 6 bases of the junction unmatched. This CDR3 spans 15 amino acids. CDR1 is ENHRY and CDR2 is SYGVKD in the germline V gene. This CDR3 is CAISDATGRSYEQYF. CDR3 nucleotide sequence: TGTGCCATCAGTGACGCGACAGGGAGATCCTACGAGCAGTACTTC.

This clone turned up a few times. This chain uses TRBV7-9 with TRBJ1-1, with D perhaps matching TRBD1 (6 bases). This CDR3 region has 14 residues. Germline CDR1 is SEHNR and CDR2 is FQNEAQ (reference sequence). V dropped 6 bases and J dropped 7 bases, with 18 bases sitting between them. The CDR3 loop reads CASSSYQGKLEAFF. DNA for the CDR3: TGTGCCAGCAGTAGTTACCAGGGGAAACTTGAAGCTTTCTTT.

This rearrangement joins TRBV4-3 to TRBJ2-2; no reliable D call. Trimming pared 2 bases from V and 0 bases from J, leaving 13 bases between. Germline V gives CDR1 LGHNA, CDR2 YSLEER. The CDR3 contains 17 residues. The CDR3 reads CASSQYPSSSNTGELFF. CDR3 in DNA: TGCGCCAGCAGCCAATACCCCAGTTCCTCGAACACCGGGGAGCTGTTTTTT.